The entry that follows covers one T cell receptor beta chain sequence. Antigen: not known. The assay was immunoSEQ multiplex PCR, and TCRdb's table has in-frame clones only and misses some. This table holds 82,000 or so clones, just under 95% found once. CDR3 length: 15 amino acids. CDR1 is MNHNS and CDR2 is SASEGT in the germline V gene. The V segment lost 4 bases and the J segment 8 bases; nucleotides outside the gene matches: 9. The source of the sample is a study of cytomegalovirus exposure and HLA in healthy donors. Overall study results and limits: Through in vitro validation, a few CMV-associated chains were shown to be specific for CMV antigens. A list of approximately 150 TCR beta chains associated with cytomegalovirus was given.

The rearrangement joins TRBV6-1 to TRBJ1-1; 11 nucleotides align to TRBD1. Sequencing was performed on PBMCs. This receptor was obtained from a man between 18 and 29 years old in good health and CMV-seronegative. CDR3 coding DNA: TGTGCCAGCAGTGGACCCGGACAGGGGGCCAAGGAAGCTTTCTTT. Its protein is CASSGPGQGAKEAFF.